The present T cell receptor (beta chain) was sequenced within a study of blood T cell repertoires in COVID-19. Across the whole study: Sites in the United States, Italy and Spain provided acute and convalescent COVID-19 samples.

CDR3 length: 15 amino acids. V shed 4 bases and J 4 bases; nucleotides not matched to a gene: 4. The germline V gene has CDR1 WNHNN and CDR2 SYGVQD (reference sequence). The age range of participants was about 18 to 90 years, with residence in about two dozen US areas. As originally analysed: Reference gene primers were amplified, and this amplification served to estimate nucleated cell counts. This table comes from immunoSEQ multiplex PCR, and its TCRdb copy is limited to in-frame clones, with some not included. The D gene and trimming were derived from the DNA, and the V and J assignments and clone size from that table. The sample has roughly 310,000 clones, about nine tenths seen once.

The sample was PBMCs or T cells enriched from blood (not recorded which). The sequence was collected from a woman in her 40s who had recovered from COVID-19. The genes are TRBV10-1 and TRBJ2-1; 10 bases are a match to TRBD2. This CDR3 reads CASSGLAGAYNEQFF. CDR3 nucleotide sequence: TGCGCCAGCAGTGGGCTAGCGGGGGCTTACAATGAGCAGTTCTTC.